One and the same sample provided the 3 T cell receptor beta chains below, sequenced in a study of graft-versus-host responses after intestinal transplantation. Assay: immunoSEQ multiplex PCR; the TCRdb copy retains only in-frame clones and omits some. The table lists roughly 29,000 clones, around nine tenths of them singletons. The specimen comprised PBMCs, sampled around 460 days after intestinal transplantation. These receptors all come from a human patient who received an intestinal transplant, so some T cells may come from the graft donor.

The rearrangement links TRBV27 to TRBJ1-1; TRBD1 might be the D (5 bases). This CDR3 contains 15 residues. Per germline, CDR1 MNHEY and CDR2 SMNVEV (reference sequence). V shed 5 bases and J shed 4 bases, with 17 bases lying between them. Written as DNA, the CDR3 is TGTGCCAGCAGTCTTTCAGGGTGGACGGGCACTGAAGCTTTCTTT. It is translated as CASSLSGWTGTEAFF.

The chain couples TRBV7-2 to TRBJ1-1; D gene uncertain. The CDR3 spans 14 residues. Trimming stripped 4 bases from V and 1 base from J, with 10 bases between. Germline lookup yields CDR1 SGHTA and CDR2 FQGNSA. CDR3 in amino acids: CASSSLGGNTEAFF. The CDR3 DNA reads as TGTGCCAGCAGCTCCTTAGGCGGGAACACTGAAGCTTTCTTT.

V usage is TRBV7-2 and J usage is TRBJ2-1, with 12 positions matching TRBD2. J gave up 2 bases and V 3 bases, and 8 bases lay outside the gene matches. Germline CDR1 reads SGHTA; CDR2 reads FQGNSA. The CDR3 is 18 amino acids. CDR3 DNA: TGTGCCAGCAGCTTGGAGGCCGGACTAGCGGGGACCTACAATGAGCAGTTCTTC. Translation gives CASSLEAGLAGTYNEQFF.